A selection of T cell receptor beta chains follows, all from one sample in a study of CD8 T cells in ankylosing spondylitis. TCRdb used MiXCR to reprocess the 5' RACE reads, holding one entry per CDR3 protein. Here the sample spans some 700,000 distinct CDR3 sequences, around 20% being singletons. The sequenced sample was blood, either unsorted or a sorted T cell fraction (not recorded which). Receptor source: a male donor with ankylosing spondylitis. Both conserved end residues are part of each CDR3. A D gene is named only where the DNA matches it firmly. Clone size is given for some rows only: seen once, a few or many times, or a class if the clone is expanded.

TRBJ2-6 few TRBD1 TRBV12-3/TRBV12-4 TGTGCCAGCAGTCCCCGGGACAGGGCAGAGTCTGGGGCCAACGTCCTGACTTTC CASSPRDRAESGANVLTF
TRBJ1-5 few - TRBV10-2 TGCGCCAGCAGTGAGGCAGAAAGCAATCAGCCCCAGCATTTT CASSEAESNQPQHF
TRBJ1-2 - - TRBV10-2 TGCGCCAGCAGCGTCTCAAACTATGGCTACACCTTC CASSVSNYGYTF
TRBJ1-5 - - TRBV10-3 TGTGCCATCAGTGAGGTGGGTGAAAATCAGCCCCAGCATTTT CAISEVGENQPQHF
TRBJ2-7 - TRBD2 TRBV3-1 TGTGCCAGCAGCCAATCCTCGGGACTAGCGGGAATGGTCTACGAGCAGTACTTC CASSQSSGLAGMVYEQYF
TRBJ1-1 few - TRBV5-6 TGTGCCAGCAGCGGAGACAGCCAGAACACTGAAGCTTTCTTT CASSGDSQNTEAFF
TRBJ2-2 - TRBD1 TRBV28 TGTGCCAGCAGTATGACAGGGGGAAGGGGGGAGCTGTTTTTT CASSMTGGRGELFF
TRBJ2-3 - - TRBV20-1 TGCAGTGCCCCAATGGCAGGGCTTGCCGCGGATACGCAGTATTTT CSAPMAGLAADTQYF
TRBJ1-1 - - TRBV4-1 TGCGCCAGCAGCCAAGATTTGTCAACGAGAGGATCCGGGGACACTGAAGCTTTCTTT CASSQDLSTRGSGDTEAFF
TRBJ2-1 few TRBD2 TRBV9 TGTGCCAGCAGCACCCCGCTACTAGCGGGATCCGCATCAGAGCAGTTCTTC CASSTPLLAGSASEQFF
TRBJ2-3 - TRBD2 TRBV12-3/TRBV12-4 TGTGCCAGCATTCCTGGGACTAGCGGGAAGTTTACGCAGTATTTT CASIPGTSGKFTQYF
TRBJ2-6 few - TRBV28 TGTGCCAGCAGTTTAAGTCTAGGGGTACCTGGAGGTGGGGCCAACGTCCTGACTTTC CASSLSLGVPGGGANVLTF
TRBJ2-3 - TRBD2 TRBV2 TGTGCCAGTAGCGGGATTGCTAGCACAGATACGCAGTATTTT CASSGIASTDTQYF
TRBJ2-7 - - TRBV10-3 TGTGCCACTGCCCGAACCACAGAGAGCTCCTACGAGCAGTACTTC CATARTTESSYEQYF
TRBJ2-1 - - TRBV5-1 TGCGCCAGCAGGAGGGGAATGGGGAATGAGCAGTTCTTC CASRRGMGNEQFF
TRBJ2-7 few TRBD1 TRBV3-1 TGTGCCACCGAGGGGGCGAGAGGCGAGCAGTACTTC CATEGARGEQYF
TRBJ1-1 many - TRBV7-2 TGTGCCAGCAGCTTAGGAGGAGCTTTCTTT CASSLGGAFF
TRBJ2-7 few TRBD1 TRBV5-1 TGCGCCAGCAGCTTGGGGGTACCGGGACAGGAATACGAGCAGTACTTC CASSLGVPGQEYEQYF
TRBJ2-1 few TRBD2 TRBV24-1 TGTGCCACCAGTGCGCCGGGACTACCTCTTATCTCCTACAATGAGCAGTTCTTC CATSAPGLPLISYNEQFF
TRBJ1-5 few TRBD1 TRBV28 TGTGCCAGCAGTTTAAAAGCAGGGGGCTACGAAAATCAGCCCCAGCATTTT CASSLKAGGYENQPQHF
TRBJ1-4 - - TRBV20-1 TGCAGTGCTAGTAGGGTGGTGGGGGAAAAACTGTTTTTT CSASRVVGEKLFF
TRBJ2-7 - - TRBV3-1 TGTGCCAGCAGCCAAGAAGCCGGGACATCCTACGAGCAGTACTTC CASSQEAGTSYEQYF
TRBJ2-3 - - TRBV5-1 TGCGCCAGCAGCCTGGACAGTTCAGATACGCAGTATTTT CASSLDSSDTQYF
TRBJ2-1 few - TRBV5-1 TGCGCCAGCATTGGGCTATCAAATGAGCAGTTCTTC CASIGLSNEQFF
TRBJ2-3 few TRBD2 TRBV9 TGTGCCAGCAGCGTTACTAGCGGGAGGGCTCTACCGTCGCAGTATTTT CASSVTSGRALPSQYF
TRBJ1-1 many TRBD1 TRBV18 TGTGCCAGCTCACCACGGTCAGGGGGTGATCACACTGAAGCTTTCTTT CASSPRSGGDHTEAFF
TRBJ1-6 - - TRBV7-9 TGTGCCAGCAGCCGACATAGAGTTGATTCACCCCTCCACTTT CASSRHRVDSPLHF
TRBJ2-3 - TRBD2 TRBV29-1 TGCAGCGTTGTGCTAGCGGAGTCCACAGATACGCAGTATTTT CSVVLAESTDTQYF
TRBJ1-4 - TRBD1 TRBV5-1 TGCGCCAGCAGCTCTACAGGGGCGGGGGCTAATGAAAAACTGTTTTTT CASSSTGAGANEKLFF
TRBJ2-7 - - TRBV11-2 TGTGCCAGCAGCTTAGGGGCCAGACACTACGAGCAGTACTTC CASSLGARHYEQYF
TRBJ2-5 - - TRBV10-3 TGTGCCATCAGTGAACGGGTAAATCAGGAGACCCAGTACTTC CAISERVNQETQYF
TRBJ2-1 few - TRBV30 TGTGCCTGGAACGTGGGCGATGAGCAGTTCTTC CAWNVGDEQFF
TRBJ2-5 many - TRBV5-5 TGTGCCAGCAGCTCCCCGAGGGACTACCAAGAGACCCAGTACTTC CASSSPRDYQETQYF
TRBJ2-5 - TRBD1 TRBV19 TGTGCCAGTAGTATGAATGACAGGGGCCAACCGACCCAGTACTTC CASSMNDRGQPTQYF
TRBJ2-1 - - TRBV20-1 TGCAGTGCTAGAGTACCAATGAAGCAGTTCTTC CSARVPMKQFF
TRBJ2-2 few TRBD2 TRBV12-3/TRBV12-4 TGTGCCAGCAGTTTAGCACCCGGCGTTAGCGGGGTCGCGACGTTTTTT CASSLAPGVSGVATFF